This T cell receptor beta chain was sequenced for a study of early T cells in non-severe SARS-CoV-2 infection. As for the study in general: Sequencing was performed on bulk RNA from unsorted whole blood, leaving chains unpaired. Findings of the study overall: Private and CD4 specificities were missed by VDJdb matching, skewed to anti-spike CD8.

V gave up 4 bases and J gave up 2 bases; unmatched junction bases: 12. Germline-derived CDR1 and CDR2 are DFQATT and SNEGSKA (reference sequence). The CDR3 consists of 16 residues. Unique molecular identifiers (one per individual cDNA molecule) were attached. TCRdb reprocessed the 5' RACE reads via MiXCR and lists one record per CDR3 protein. The top ten clones hold around 12% of a sample with 80,000 or so distinct CDR3 sequences, 11% of them seen once. In the case of this clonotype: Its target is not known.

Specimen: whole blood, collected at baseline. The receptor was derived from an adult who was a healthcare worker with PCR-confirmed SARS-CoV-2 infection or an uninfected control (not recorded which). The rearrangement links TRBV20-1 to TRBJ2-3; 7 bases agree with TRBD2. The CDR3 DNA sequence: TGCAGTGCTACTACCCTTGCTAGCGGCACCACAGATACGCAGTATTTT. Its translation: CSATTLASGTTDTQYF.